This TCR beta chain was identified during a study of T cells after yellow fever vaccination. Germline trimming cut 5 bases from V and 4 bases from J; bases unmatched to any gene: 12. Germline V gene sequence: CDR1 LNHDA, CDR2 SQIVND (reference sequence). The length of the CDR3 is 17 residues. TCR cDNA was made by 5'RACE template switching, adding a universal primer site and UMIs. TCRdb re-analysed the 5' RACE reads in MiXCR, keeping a single row per CDR3 protein. The sample lists 350,000 to 450,000 distinct CDR3 sequences, 6% to 8% seen once, with 15% in the top ten. About this clonotype itself: What it binds is not known.

Study outcomes and limitations: Detected again after the booster were most primary-vaccination clones, at nearly 97% CD4 and approximately 87% CD8.

The TCR was taken from a man aged 30-40 years who received the YFV17D yellow fever vaccine. The material was PBMCs, obtained 5 days after the yellow fever booster vaccination. V usage is TRBV19 and J usage is TRBJ2-1; TRBD2 matches 9 bases. The CDR3, as DNA: TGTGCCAGTAGTTCTCGGGGACTAGCCTCGGGATACAATGAGCAGTTCTTC. Its protein is CASSSRGLASGYNEQFF.